Below are 3 T cell receptor beta chains sequenced from a single sample in a study of blood T cell repertoires in COVID-19. Generated by immunoSEQ multiplex PCR, the TCRdb table keeps only in-frame clones and is missing some. The data contain some 320,000 clones, around 88% of them seen just once; the ten biggest clones take up more than 6.5%. The source material was peripheral blood. These receptors all stem from a woman under 40 who had recovered from COVID-19.

This chain joins TRBV24-1 and TRBJ1-5; TRBD1 is a possible D gene (6 bases). The CDR3 sequence is 15 residues long. CDR1 is KGHDR, CDR2 SFDVKD, per germline. Trimming pared 4 bases from V and 2 bases from J, leaving 11 bases between. The CDR3: CATSEGGAGNQPQHF. CDR3 DNA sequence: TGTGCCACCAGTGAAGGGGGGGCGGGCAATCAGCCCCAGCATTTT.

This chain uses TRBV4-3 with TRBJ1-2; 8 positions match TRBD1. CDR3 length equals 17 residues. The germline gives CDR1 LGHNA, CDR2 YSLEER. Trimming at V came to 0 bases and at J to 8 bases, leaving 14 bases not matched to a gene. CDR3 region: CASSQDAGTGLGGGYTF. Here the CDR3 DNA reads TGCGCCAGCAGCCAAGATGCGGGGACAGGATTAGGGGGCGGCTACACCTTC.

The chain recombines TRBV19 with TRBJ2-1, with D maybe TRBD2 (7 bases). CDR1 and CDR2 from the germline V gene are LNHDA and SQIVND (reference sequence). Trimming stripped 5 bases from V and 0 bases from J, with 20 bases between. The CDR3 runs to 18 residues. The CDR3 DNA follows: TGTGCCAGTAGTCAAGCCAAAGCTCGGGGGGCCTCCTACAATGAGCAGTTCTTC. Its protein product is CASSQAKARGASYNEQFF.